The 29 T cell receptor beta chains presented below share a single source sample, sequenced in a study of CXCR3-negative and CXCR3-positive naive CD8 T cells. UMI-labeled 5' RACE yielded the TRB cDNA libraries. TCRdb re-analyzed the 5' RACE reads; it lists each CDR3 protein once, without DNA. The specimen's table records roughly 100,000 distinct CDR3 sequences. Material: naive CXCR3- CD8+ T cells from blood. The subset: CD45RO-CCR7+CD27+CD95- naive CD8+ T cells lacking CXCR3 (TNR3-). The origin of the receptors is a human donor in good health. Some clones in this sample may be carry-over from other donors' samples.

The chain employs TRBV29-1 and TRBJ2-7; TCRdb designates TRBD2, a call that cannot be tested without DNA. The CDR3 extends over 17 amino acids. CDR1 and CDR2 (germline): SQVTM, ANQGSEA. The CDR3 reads CSVEWASGSPTPYEQYF.

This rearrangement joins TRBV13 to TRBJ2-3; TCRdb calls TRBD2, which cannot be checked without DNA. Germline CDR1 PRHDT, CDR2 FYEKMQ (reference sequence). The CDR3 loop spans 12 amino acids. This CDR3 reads CASSPAGDTQYF.

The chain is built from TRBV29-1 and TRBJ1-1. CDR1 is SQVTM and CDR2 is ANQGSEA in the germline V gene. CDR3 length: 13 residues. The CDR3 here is CSVEDQSELEAFF.

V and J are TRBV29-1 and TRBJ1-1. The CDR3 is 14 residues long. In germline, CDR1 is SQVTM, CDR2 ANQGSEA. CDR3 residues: CSVVGKVTNTEAFF.

CDR3 residues: CASSVSFASGHNEQFF. The J gene is TRBJ2-1, the V gene TRBV9. CDR1 SGDLS and CDR2 YYNGEE come from the germline V gene. The CDR3 is made up of 16 amino acids.

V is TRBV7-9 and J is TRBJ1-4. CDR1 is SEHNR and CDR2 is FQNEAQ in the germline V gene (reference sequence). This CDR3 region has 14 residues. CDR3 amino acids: CASSGPATNEKLFF.

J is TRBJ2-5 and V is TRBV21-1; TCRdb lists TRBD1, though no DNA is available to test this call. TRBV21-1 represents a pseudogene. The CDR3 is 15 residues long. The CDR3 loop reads CASSRNSSPGETQYF.

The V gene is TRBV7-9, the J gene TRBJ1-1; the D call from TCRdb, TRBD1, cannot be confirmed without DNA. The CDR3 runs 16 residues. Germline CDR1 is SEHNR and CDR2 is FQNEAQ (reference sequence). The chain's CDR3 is CASSMGQTSKGTEAFF.

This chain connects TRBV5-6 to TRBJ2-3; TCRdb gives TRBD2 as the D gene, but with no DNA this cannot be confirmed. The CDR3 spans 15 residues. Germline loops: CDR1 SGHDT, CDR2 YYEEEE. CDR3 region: CASRSLAGGPDTQYF.

The CDR3 spells CASGFTGGYGENTEAFF. This chain uses TRBV12-5 with TRBJ1-1; TCRdb lists TRBD1, though no DNA is available to test this call. CDR1 and CDR2 (germline): LGHNT, FRNRAP. The CDR3 has 17 amino acids.

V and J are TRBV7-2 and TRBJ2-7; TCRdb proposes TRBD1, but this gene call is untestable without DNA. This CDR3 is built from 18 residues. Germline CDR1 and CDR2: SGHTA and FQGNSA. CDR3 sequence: CASSLTGQGFLASYEQYF.

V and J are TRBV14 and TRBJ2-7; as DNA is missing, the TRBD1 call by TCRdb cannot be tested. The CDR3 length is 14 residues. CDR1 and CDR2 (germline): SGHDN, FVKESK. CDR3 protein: CASSETGDFYEQYF.

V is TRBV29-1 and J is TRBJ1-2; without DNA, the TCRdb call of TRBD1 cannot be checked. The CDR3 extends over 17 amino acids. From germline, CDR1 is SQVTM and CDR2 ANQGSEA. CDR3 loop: CSVEEPGQFMSNYGYTF. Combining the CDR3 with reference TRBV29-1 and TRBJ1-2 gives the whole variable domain SAVISQKPSRDICQRGTSLTIQCQVDSQVTMMFWYRQQPGQSLTLIATANQGSEATYESGFVIDKFPISRPNLTFSTLTVSNMSPEDSSIYLCSVEEPGQFMSNYGYTFGSGTRLTVV.

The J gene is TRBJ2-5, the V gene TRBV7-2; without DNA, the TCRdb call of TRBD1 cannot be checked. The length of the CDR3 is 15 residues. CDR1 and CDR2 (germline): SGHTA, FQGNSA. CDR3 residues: CASSLAGQGRETQYF.

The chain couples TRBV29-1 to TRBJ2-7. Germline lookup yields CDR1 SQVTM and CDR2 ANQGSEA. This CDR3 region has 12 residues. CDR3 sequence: CSVEDPIYEQYF.

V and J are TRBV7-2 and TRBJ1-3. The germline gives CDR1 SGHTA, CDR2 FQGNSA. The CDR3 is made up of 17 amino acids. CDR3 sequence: CASSLGFHSHSGNTIYF.

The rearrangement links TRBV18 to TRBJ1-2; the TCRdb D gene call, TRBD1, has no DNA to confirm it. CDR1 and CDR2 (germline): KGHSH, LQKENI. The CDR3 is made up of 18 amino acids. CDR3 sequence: CASSPPDTGTVINYGYTF.

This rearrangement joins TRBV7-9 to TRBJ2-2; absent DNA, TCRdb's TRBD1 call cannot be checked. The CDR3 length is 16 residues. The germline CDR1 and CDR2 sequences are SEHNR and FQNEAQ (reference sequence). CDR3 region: CASSFGRSGRTGELFF.

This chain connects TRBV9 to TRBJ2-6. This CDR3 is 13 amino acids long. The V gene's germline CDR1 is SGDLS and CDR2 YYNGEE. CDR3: CASSGAGANVLTF.

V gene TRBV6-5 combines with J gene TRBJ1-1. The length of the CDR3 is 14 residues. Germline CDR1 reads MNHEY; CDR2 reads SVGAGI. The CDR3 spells CASSPSTGPTEAFF.

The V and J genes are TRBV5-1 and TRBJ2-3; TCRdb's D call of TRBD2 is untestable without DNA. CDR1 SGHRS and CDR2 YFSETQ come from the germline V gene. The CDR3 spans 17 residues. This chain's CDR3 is CASSIGTSGGFTDTQYF. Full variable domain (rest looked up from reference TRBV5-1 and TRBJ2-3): KAGVTQTPRYLIKTRGQQVTLSCSPISGHRSVSWYQQTPGQGLQFLFEYFSETQRNKGNFPGRFSGRQFSNSRSEMNVSTLELGDSALYLCASSIGTSGGFTDTQYFGPGTRLTVL.

CDR3 protein: CASSTTYRGFLGETQYF. The chain has TRBV5-1 and TRBJ2-5; the D call of TRBD1 rests on TCRdb alone, since no DNA is present to check it. Germline values: CDR1 SGHRS, CDR2 YFSETQ. This CDR3 has 17 residues.

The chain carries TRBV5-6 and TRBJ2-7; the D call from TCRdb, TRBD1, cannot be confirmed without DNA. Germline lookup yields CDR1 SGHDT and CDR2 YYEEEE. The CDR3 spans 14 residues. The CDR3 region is CASSSGDSSYEQYF.

CDR3 sequence: CSVSGVVTGELFF. This rearrangement joins TRBV29-1 to TRBJ2-2; the D call from TCRdb, TRBD1, cannot be confirmed without DNA. This CDR3 contains 13 residues. CDR1 is SQVTM, CDR2 ANQGSEA, per germline.

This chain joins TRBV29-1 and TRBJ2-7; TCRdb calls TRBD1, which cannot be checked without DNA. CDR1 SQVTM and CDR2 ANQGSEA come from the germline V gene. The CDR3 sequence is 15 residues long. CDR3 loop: CSVEVPRTGEDEQYF.

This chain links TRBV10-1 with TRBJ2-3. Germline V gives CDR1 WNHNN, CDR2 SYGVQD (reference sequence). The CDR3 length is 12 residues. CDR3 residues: CASSDFTDTHYF.

The CDR3 protein is CASSVGLAGLGETQYF. V and J are TRBV28 and TRBJ2-5; TCRdb reports TRBD2, a call that lacks DNA to check it against. Per the germline V gene, CDR1 is MDHEN and CDR2 is SYDVKM. This CDR3 contains 16 residues.

This CDR3 is CSAEDMGGTTDTQYF. This chain joins TRBV20-1 and TRBJ2-3; as DNA is missing, the TRBD1 call by TCRdb cannot be tested. This CDR3 region has 15 residues. Germline V gene data show CDR1 as DFQATT and CDR2 as SNEGSKA (reference sequence).

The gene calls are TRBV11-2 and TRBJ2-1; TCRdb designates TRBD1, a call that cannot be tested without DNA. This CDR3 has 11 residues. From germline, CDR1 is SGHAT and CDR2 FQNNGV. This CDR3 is CASSPGNEQFF.